This entry lists 24 T cell receptor beta chains sequenced from one sample in a study of blood T cells in healthy people across ages. Using a J-beta primer mix together with a sample-barcoded 5' primer, a second PCR was run for roughly 6 to 11 cycles. TCRdb re-called the 5' RACE reads with MiXCR, one entry per CDR3 protein. The table shows hundreds of thousands of distinct CDR3 sequences, with 56% occurring only once. Source material: blood. All receptors come from a middle-aged man in good health.

V is TRBV18 and J is TRBJ1-2; D is uncertain. V lost 2 bases and J 7 bases, leaving 14 bases between the germline ends. The CDR3 has 14 amino acids. The germline CDR1 and CDR2 sequences are KGHSH and LQKENI. The CDR3 DNA reads TGTGCCAGCTCACCAGGAAATAGTGGACGTGGCTACACCTTC. This codes for CASSPGNSGRGYTF.

The chain recombines TRBV6-5 with TRBJ1-1; D gene uncertain. The germline gives CDR1 MNHEY, CDR2 SVGAGI. The CDR3 is made up of 13 amino acids. Trimming took off 2 bases at V and 4 bases at J, with 8 bases between the two ends. The CDR3 DNA sequence: TGTGCCAGCAGTTACGGGCGAAGCACTGAAGCTTTCTTT. This gives the protein CASSYGRSTEAFF.

This chain connects TRBV4-1 to TRBJ2-7, with D possibly being TRBD1 (5 bases). Germline lookup yields CDR1 MGHRA and CDR2 YSYEKL. The CDR3 extends over 15 amino acids. V gave up 1 base and J gave up 2 bases, with 12 bases separating them. The DNA for the CDR3 is TGCGCCAGCAGCCAAGGACAGCGACTGACCTACGAGCAGTACTTC. Its translation: CASSQGQRLTYEQYF.

The chain recombines TRBV27 with TRBJ2-3; D is uncertain. V was trimmed by 4 bases and J by 0 bases, leaving 11 bases between them. Germline loops: CDR1 MNHEY, CDR2 SMNVEV (reference sequence). The length of the CDR3 is 15 residues. The CDR3, as DNA: TGTGCCAGCAGTTCCGAAGGGTCTAGCACAGATACGCAGTATTTT. Protein sequence: CASSSEGSSTDTQYF.

V and J are TRBV7-9 and TRBJ2-5; tentatively, D is TRBD2 (6 bases). Germline V gene sequence: CDR1 SEHNR, CDR2 FQNEAQ (reference sequence). Trimming removed 0 bases from V and 11 bases from J, with 16 bases in between. This CDR3 has 14 amino acids. The CDR3, as DNA: TGTGCCAGCAGCTTAGCGGGAGGATCGGGTGAGCAGTACTTC. Amino acids: CASSLAGGSGEQYF.

This clonotype was found once. The rearrangement joins TRBV4-2 to TRBJ2-7; the D is unclear. V shed 1 base and J shed 3 bases, with 13 bases lying between them. The CDR3 is 15 residues long. Germline assignment: CDR1 LGHNA and CDR2 YNFKEQ. For the CDR3, the DNA is TGTGCCAGCAGCCAAGTGGGCAGTGAGGACTACGAGCAGTACTTC. As protein: CASSQVGSEDYEQYF.

This sequence joins TRBV29-1 and TRBJ2-2, with a possible D match to TRBD2 (6 bases). This CDR3 has 14 residues. The germline V and J ends were trimmed by 6 bases and 4 bases, with 15 bases remaining between them. Germline V lookup: CDR1 SQVTM, CDR2 ANQGSEA. CDR3 in DNA: TGCAGCGTGAGACTAGAGTTGGGCACCGGGGAGCTGTTTTTT. Protein: CSVRLELGTGELFF.

In this sample, this clonotype turned up a few times. This chain joins TRBV3-1 and TRBJ2-6; the match to TRBD1 covers 8 bases. CDR1 and CDR2 (germline): LGHDT, YNNKEL (reference sequence). With 5 bases clipped from V and 2 bases from J, the junction kept 5 bases outside the gene matches. The CDR3 extends over 16 amino acids. DNA of the CDR3: TGTGCCAGCAGCACGAGGACAGGGACTGGGGCCAACGTCCTGACTTTC. This codes for CASSTRTGTGANVLTF.

This clonotype was observed many times. The chain carries TRBV7-3 and TRBJ1-4; D is perhaps TRBD1 (6 bases). There are 13 residues in the CDR3. Trimming left V 5 bases short and J 7 bases short, with 11 bases between. Germline loops: CDR1 SGHTA, CDR2 FQGTGA. In DNA, the CDR3 is TGTGCCAGCAGCCCGGGACAATCTGAAAAACTGTTTTTT. It encodes CASSPGQSEKLFF.

This chain joins TRBV20-1 and TRBJ2-5, with D tentatively TRBD2 (5 bases). The CDR3 totals 13 residues. The ends were cut back, 3 bases at V and 5 bases at J, with 13 bases in the middle. From germline, CDR1 is DFQATT and CDR2 SNEGSKA (reference sequence). The CDR3 protein is CSASRGLGETQYF. DNA for the CDR3: TGCAGTGCTAGTAGAGGGCTTGGCGAGACCCAGTACTTC.

To note about this clonotype: The junction shows a germline mismatch at one end, possibly a read error. The V gene is TRBV5-1, the J gene TRBJ2-5; 7 bases agree with TRBD2. Germline-derived CDR1 and CDR2 are SGHRS and YFSETQ. The CDR3 has 15 amino acids. For the CDR3, the DNA is TGCGCTAGCAGCTTGGCCTCAGCGGGGTTGGAGACCCAGTACTTC. Translating gives CASSLASAGLETQYF.

This clonotype was detected a few times. The chain carries TRBV11-1 and TRBJ2-5; D may match TRBD1 or TRBD2 (7 bases each). This CDR3 is built from 21 residues. Germline assignment: CDR1 SGHAT and CDR2 FQDESV (reference sequence). Trimming removed 4 bases from V and 2 bases from J, with 32 bases in between. Here the CDR3 DNA reads TGTGCCAGCAGCTCCCCAGACAGGGCCCAATCTAGTCGGCGGGGGCAAGAGACCCAGTACTTC. Translation gives CASSSPDRAQSSRRGQETQYF.

This clonotype has at least ten counts. The V and J genes are TRBV28 and TRBJ2-5; D perhaps matches TRBD1 (7 bases). Germline V lookup: CDR1 MDHEN, CDR2 SYDVKM. The CDR3 is made up of 15 amino acids. V was shortened by 5 bases and J by 7 bases, with 20 bases between the two germline ends. The CDR3 here is CASSPPGGRAGTQYF. The DNA of the CDR3 is TGTGCCAGCAGTCCGCCAGGGGGGAGAGCGGGGACCCAGTACTTC.

The CDR3 here is CASSFSDSLSRYGYTF. CDR3 bases: TGCGCCAGCAGCTTCAGCGACTCACTGAGTCGCTATGGCTACACCTTC. This chain links TRBV5-1 with TRBJ1-2; D not certain. V was cut by 2 bases and J by 4 bases, with 18 bases left in between. This CDR3 has 16 amino acids. Germline CDR1 and CDR2: SGHRS and YFSETQ. The variable domain in full, completed from reference TRBV5-1 and TRBJ1-2, reads KAGVTQTPRYLIKTRGQQVTLSCSPISGHRSVSWYQQTPGQGLQFLFEYFSETQRNKGNFPGRFSGRQFSNSRSEMNVSTLELGDSALYLCASSFSDSLSRYGYTFGSGTRLTVV.

This clonotype was observed a handful of times. The gene calls are TRBV5-1 and TRBJ2-3; possibly TRBD1 for D (5 bases). The CDR3 extends over 16 amino acids. Deletions cut 2 bases from V and 1 base from J, with 14 bases between. Germline CDR1 is SGHRS and CDR2 is YFSETQ. DNA for the CDR3: TGCGCCAGCAGCTTCCTCAGGCAGGGCGGCACAGATACGCAGTATTTT. It codes for CASSFLRQGGTDTQYF.

CDR3 nucleotides: TGTGCCACCAGTGCTCGACAGGGGGCTTACACAGATACGCAGTATTTT. It yields the protein CATSARQGAYTDTQYF. The genes are TRBV24-1 and TRBJ2-3, with 10 positions matching TRBD1. The CDR3 loop spans 16 amino acids. Germline lookup yields CDR1 KGHDR and CDR2 SFDVKD. Unmatched junction bases numbered 6, after V lost 5 bases and J lost 2 bases.

The chain couples TRBV20-1 to TRBJ2-1; 8 bases agree with TRBD2. V trimming: 0 bases; J trimming: 7 bases; junction bases outside the gene matches: 11. The CDR3 covers 16 residues. The germline gives CDR1 DFQATT, CDR2 SNEGSKA (reference sequence). Written as DNA, the CDR3 is TGCAGTGCTAGAGATTCCGGGACTAGGCCGGCAAATGAGCAGTTCTTC. It is translated as CSARDSGTRPANEQFF.

V usage is TRBV12-3 or TRBV12-4 and J usage is TRBJ2-2, with D perhaps assigned TRBD1 or TRBD2 (5 bases each). The CDR3 is made up of 13 amino acids. V was pared by 4 bases and J by 4 bases, with 7 bases between. This CDR3 is CASSSGATGELFF. In nucleotides, the CDR3 is TGTGCCAGCAGTTCCGGGGCCACCGGGGAGCTGTTTTTT.

This clonotype was counted between two and nine times. V and J are TRBV20-1 and TRBJ2-3; a possible D gene is TRBD2 (6 bases). Germline CDR1 reads DFQATT; CDR2 reads SNEGSKA (reference sequence). V lost 1 base, J lost 6 bases, and 20 bases lay in between. The CDR3 runs to 16 residues. CDR3 sequence reads: CSARVPGLFDLDTQYF. CDR3 bases: TGCAGTGCTAGAGTCCCGGGACTTTTCGATCTGGATACGCAGTATTTT.

This chain uses TRBV6-4 with TRBJ2-3; 9 bases fit TRBD2. Germline V gene lookup returns CDR1 MRHNA and CDR2 SNTAGT. This CDR3 comprises 15 residues. Trimming removed 6 bases from V and 5 bases from J; junction bases left unmatched: 9. The CDR3 is CASSLSGGPQDTQYF. CDR3 coding DNA: TGTGCCAGCAGCCTTAGCGGGGGACCTCAAGATACGCAGTATTTT.

V is TRBV27 and J is TRBJ1-5; tentatively, D is TRBD1 (6 bases). V was pared by 4 bases and J by 7 bases, with 23 bases between. In germline, CDR1 is MNHEY, CDR2 SMNVEV (reference sequence). This CDR3 comprises 17 residues. The CDR3 protein is CASSYPPVGGPEQPQHF. The CDR3 nucleotides are TGTGCCAGCAGTTATCCCCCAGTCGGGGGGCCGGAACAGCCCCAGCATTTT.

This clonotype has a handful of counts. The J gene is TRBJ2-3, the V gene TRBV7-2; weak D call: TRBD2 (5 bases). V was cut by 2 bases and J by 3 bases, with 15 bases left in between. The CDR3 extends over 16 amino acids. Germline V gives CDR1 SGHTA, CDR2 FQGNSA. The CDR3 region is CASSLRFPGGTDTQYF. The CDR3 coding sequence is TGTGCCAGCAGCTTACGGTTCCCCGGCGGGACAGATACGCAGTATTTT.

The chain combines TRBV15 with TRBJ1-1, with D perhaps TRBD1 (5 bases). Germline values: CDR1 LNHNV, CDR2 YYDKDF (reference sequence). Trimming took off 5 bases at V and 1 base at J, with 8 bases between the two ends. The CDR3 has 13 amino acids. For the CDR3, the DNA is TGTGCCACCAGCCCGGACACGAACACTGAAGCTTTCTTT. Its protein is CATSPDTNTEAFF.

This clonotype was counted at least ten times. This rearrangement joins TRBV20-1 to TRBJ1-1; no definite D call. CDR1 DFQATT and CDR2 SNEGSKA come from the germline V gene (reference sequence). There are 14 residues in the CDR3. Deletions cut 0 bases from V and 2 bases from J, with 10 bases between. CDR3 sequence (DNA): TGCAGTGCTAGAGACGCGGGGTTTAACACTGAAGCTTTCTTT. This gives the protein CSARDAGFNTEAFF.